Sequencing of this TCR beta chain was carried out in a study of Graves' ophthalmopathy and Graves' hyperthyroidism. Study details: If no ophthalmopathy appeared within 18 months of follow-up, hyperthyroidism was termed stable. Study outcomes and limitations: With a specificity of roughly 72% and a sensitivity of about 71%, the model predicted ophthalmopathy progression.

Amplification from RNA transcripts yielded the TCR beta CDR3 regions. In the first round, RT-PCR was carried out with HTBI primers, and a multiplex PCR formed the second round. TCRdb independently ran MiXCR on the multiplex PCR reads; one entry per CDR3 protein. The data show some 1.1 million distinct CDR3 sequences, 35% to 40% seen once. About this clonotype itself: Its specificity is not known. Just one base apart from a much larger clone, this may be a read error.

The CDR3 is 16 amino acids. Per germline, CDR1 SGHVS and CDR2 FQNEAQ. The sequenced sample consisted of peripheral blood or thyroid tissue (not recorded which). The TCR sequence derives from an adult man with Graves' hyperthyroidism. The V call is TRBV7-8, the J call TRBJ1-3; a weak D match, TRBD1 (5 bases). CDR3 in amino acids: CASSNRIRESENTIYF. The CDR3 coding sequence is TGTGCCAGCAGTAATCGTATCAGGGAATCTGAAAACACCATATATTTT.